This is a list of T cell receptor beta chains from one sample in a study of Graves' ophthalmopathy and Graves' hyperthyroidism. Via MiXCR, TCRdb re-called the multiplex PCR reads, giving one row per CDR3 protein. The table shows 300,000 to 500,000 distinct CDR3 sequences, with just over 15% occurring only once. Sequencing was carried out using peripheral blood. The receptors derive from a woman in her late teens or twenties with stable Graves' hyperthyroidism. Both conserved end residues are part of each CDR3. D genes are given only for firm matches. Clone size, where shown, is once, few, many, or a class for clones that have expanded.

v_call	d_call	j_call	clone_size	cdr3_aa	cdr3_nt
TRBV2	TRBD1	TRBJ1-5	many	CASTGGQGRQPQHF	TGTGCCAGCACCGGAGGACAGGGTAGACAGCCCCAGCATTTT
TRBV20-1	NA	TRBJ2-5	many	CSARVPQKETQYF	TGCAGTGCTAGAGTTCCACAAAAAGAGACCCAGTACTTC
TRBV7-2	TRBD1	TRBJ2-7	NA	CASSLSQGRIEQYF	TGTGCCAGCAGCTTATCACAGGGGCGGATCGAGCAGTACTTC
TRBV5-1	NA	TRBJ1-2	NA	CASSLDPGQDYGYTF	TGCGCCAGCAGCTTGGATCCAGGGCAAGACTATGGCTACACCTTC
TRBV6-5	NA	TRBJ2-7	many	CASSYSPGQGYEQYF	TGTGCCAGCAGTTACTCACCAGGGCAAGGTTACGAGCAGTACTTC
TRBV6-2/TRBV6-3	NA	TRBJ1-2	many	CASSGTGPVYGYTF	TGTGCCAGCAGTGGCACAGGTCCGGTCTATGGCTACACCTTC
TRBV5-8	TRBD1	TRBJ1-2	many	CASRSTGIYGYTF	TGTGCCAGCAGGTCGACAGGGATCTACGGCTACACCTTC
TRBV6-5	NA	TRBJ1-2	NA	CASSYEPPIGYTF	TGTGCCAGCAGTTACGAGCCACCCATTGGCTACACCTTC
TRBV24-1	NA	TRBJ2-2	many	CATSNGANTGELFF	TGTGCCACCAGTAACGGAGCGAACACCGGGGAGCTGTTTTTT
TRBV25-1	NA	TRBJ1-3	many	CASSDRFSSGNTIYF	TGTGCCAGCAGTGACAGGTTTAGCTCTGGAAACACCATATATTTT
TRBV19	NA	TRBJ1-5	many	CASSILGQPAGNQPQHF	TGTGCCAGTAGTATATTGGGCCAACCCGCCGGCAATCAGCCCCAGCATTTT
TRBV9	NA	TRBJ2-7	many	CASSVGAGLEAYEQYF	TGTGCCAGCAGCGTAGGGGCGGGTCTAGAAGCCTACGAGCAGTACTTC
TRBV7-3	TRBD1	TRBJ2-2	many	CASSLEGAGGELFF	TGTGCCAGCAGCCTCGAGGGGGCTGGCGGGGAGCTGTTTTTT
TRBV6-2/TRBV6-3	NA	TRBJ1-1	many	CASGDPMNTEAFF	TGTGCCAGCGGCGACCCCATGAACACTGAAGCTTTCTTT
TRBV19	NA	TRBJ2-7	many	CASSMQGYEQYF	TGTGCCAGTAGTATGCAGGGGTACGAGCAGTACTTC
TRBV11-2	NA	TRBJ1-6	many	CASSPVPAPLHF	TGTGCCAGCAGCCCGGTACCTGCACCCCTCCACTTT
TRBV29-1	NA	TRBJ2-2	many	CSVSGTGFGELFF	TGCAGCGTTTCCGGGACCGGCTTTGGGGAGCTGTTTTTT
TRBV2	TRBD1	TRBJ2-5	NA	CASRTTGEFETQYF	TGTGCCAGCAGGACGACAGGGGAGTTCGAGACCCAGTACTTC
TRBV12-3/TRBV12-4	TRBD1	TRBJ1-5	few	CATSDPEDRGVGQPQHF	TGTGCCACCAGTGATCCCGAGGACAGGGGTGTCGGTCAGCCCCAGCATTTT
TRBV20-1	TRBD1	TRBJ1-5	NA	CSARPGQEFYSNQPQHF	TGCAGTGCTAGGCCGGGACAGGAATTCTATAGCAATCAGCCCCAGCATTTT
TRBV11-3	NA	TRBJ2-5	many	CASSGKGWNQETQYF	TGTGCCAGCAGCGGGAAAGGGTGGAACCAAGAGACCCAGTACTTC
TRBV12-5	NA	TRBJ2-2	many	CASGLGRRENTGELFF	TGTGCTAGTGGCTTGGGTCGACGGGAGAACACCGGGGAGCTGTTTTTT
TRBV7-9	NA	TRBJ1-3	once	CASGELTWYNTIYF	TGTGCCAGCGGGGAACTGACCTGGTACAACACCATATATTTT
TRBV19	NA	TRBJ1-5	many	CASTGTSPLRVSNQPQHF	TGTGCCAGTACCGGGACCTCACCTCTGCGGGTTAGCAATCAGCCCCAGCATTTT
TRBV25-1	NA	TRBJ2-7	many	CASTPRGGSSYEQYF	TGTGCCAGCACCCCCAGGGGCGGAAGCTCCTACGAGCAGTACTTC
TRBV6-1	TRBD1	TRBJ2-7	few	CASRGTGRGSYEQYF	TGTGCCAGCAGGGGGACAGGGAGGGGTTCCTACGAGCAGTACTTC
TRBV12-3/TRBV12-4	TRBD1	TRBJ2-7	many	CASSLDRAYEQYF	TGTGCCAGCAGCTTAGACAGGGCCTACGAGCAGTACTTC
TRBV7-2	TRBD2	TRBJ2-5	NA	CASSLMRELRETQYF	TGTGCCAGCAGCTTAATGCGGGAGCTGCGGGAGACCCAGTACTTC
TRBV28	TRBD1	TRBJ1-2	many	CASSLQTGVHGYTF	TGTGCCAGCAGTTTACAGACAGGGGTACATGGCTACACCTTC
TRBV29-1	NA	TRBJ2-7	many	CSVERTESSYEQYF	TGCAGCGTTGAAAGGACAGAAAGCTCCTACGAGCAGTACTTC
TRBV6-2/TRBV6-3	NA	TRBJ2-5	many	CASSYSNIQYF	TGTGCCAGCAGTTACTCGAATATCCAGTACTTC
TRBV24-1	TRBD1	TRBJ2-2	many	CATMEQGTTGELFF	TGTGCCACCATGGAACAGGGGACCACCGGGGAGCTGTTTTTT
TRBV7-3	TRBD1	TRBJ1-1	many	CASSSEGAEGNTEAFF	TGTGCCAGCAGCTCCGAGGGGGCAGAGGGGAACACTGAAGCTTTCTTT
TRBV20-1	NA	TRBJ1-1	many	CSATLPGIMNTEAFF	TGCAGTGCTACACTACCGGGGATCATGAACACTGAAGCTTTCTTT
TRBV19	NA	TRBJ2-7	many	CASSIPQGNSEQYF	TGTGCCAGTAGTATACCTCAGGGAAATAGCGAGCAGTACTTC
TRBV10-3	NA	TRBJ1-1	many	CAISDQGMNTEAFF	TGTGCCATCAGTGATCAGGGCATGAACACTGAAGCTTTCTTT
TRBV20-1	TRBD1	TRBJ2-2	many	CSARGDRGVLNTGELFF	TGCAGTGCTAGAGGGGACAGGGGTGTTTTGAACACCGGGGAGCTGTTTTTT
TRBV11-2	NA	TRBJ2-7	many	CASSSRGTVRSYEQYF	TGTGCCAGCAGCTCTAGGGGGACTGTGCGGTCCTACGAGCAGTACTTC
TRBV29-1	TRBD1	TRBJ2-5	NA	CSVRRGQDRMETQYF	TGCAGCGTTCGGCGGGGACAGGATCGAATGGAGACCCAGTACTTC
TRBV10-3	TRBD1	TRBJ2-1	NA	CAISGGQGLYNEQFF	TGTGCCATCAGTGGGGGACAGGGGTTGTACAATGAGCAGTTCTTC
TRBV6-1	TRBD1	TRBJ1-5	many	CASSRGQGIQPQHF	TGTGCCAGCAGCCGGGGACAGGGGATCCAGCCCCAGCATTTT
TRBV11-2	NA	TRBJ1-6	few	CASSFRTQNSPLHF	TGTGCCAGCAGCTTTCGGACCCAGAATTCACCCCTCCACTTT
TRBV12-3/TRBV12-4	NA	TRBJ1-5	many	CASSFHERNQPQHF	TGTGCCAGCAGTTTTCATGAACGCAATCAGCCCCAGCATTTT
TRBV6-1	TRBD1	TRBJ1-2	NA	CASTLNLQGERGYAF	TGTGCCAGCACTCTAAACCTCCAGGGGGAGCGGGGCTACGCCTTC
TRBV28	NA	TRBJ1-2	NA	CASSLSFGRISPNYGYTF	TGTGCCAGCAGTTTGTCTTTTGGACGGATCTCACCTAACTATGGCTACACCTTC
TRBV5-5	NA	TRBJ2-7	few	CASTKTGTYEQYF	TGTGCCAGCACCAAGACAGGAACCTACGAGCAGTACTTC
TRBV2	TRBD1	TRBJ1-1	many	CASTTRGGAGGAFF	TGTGCCAGCACCACGAGGGGGGGCGCAGGGGGAGCTTTCTTT
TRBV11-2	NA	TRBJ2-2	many	CASSSLRTGELFF	TGTGCCAGCAGCTCCCTTAGGACCGGGGAGCTGTTTTTT
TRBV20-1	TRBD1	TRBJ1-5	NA	CSARDRQGAKPQHF	TGCAGTGCTAGAGATCGGCAGGGGGCAAAGCCCCAGCATTTT